The sample holds many counts of the clone carrying this T cell receptor (beta chain). The sample belongs to a study of T-cell reconstitution after alpha-beta-depleted transplantation in children. Preparation of the TCRbeta library was carried out with unique molecular identifiers. MiXCR was run by TCRdb on the PCR reads, yielding one entry per CDR3 protein. The sample lists around 93,000 distinct CDR3 sequences; about 8% were seen once. CDR3 size: 16 residues. CDR1 is SGHRS, CDR2 YFSETQ, per germline. Trimming took 0 bases from V and 0 from J, leaving 12 bases between them. The gene calls are TRBV5-1 and TRBJ1-1, with D hard to call. The sequence was obtained from a human donor who donated a stem cell graft to a child with congenital amegakaryocytic thrombocytopenia. The starting material was PBMCs from the stem cell graft donor, obtained from the stem cell graft. The CDR3 region is CASSLAARIMNTEAFF. The CDR3, as DNA: TGCGCCAGCAGCTTGGCCGCCAGGATAATGAACACTGAAGCTTTCTTT.